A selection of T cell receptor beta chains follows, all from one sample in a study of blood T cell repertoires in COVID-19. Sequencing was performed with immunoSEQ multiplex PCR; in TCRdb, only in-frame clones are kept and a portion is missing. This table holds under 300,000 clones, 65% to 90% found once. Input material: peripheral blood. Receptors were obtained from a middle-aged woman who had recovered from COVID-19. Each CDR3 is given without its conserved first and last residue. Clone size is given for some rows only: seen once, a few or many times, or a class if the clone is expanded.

cdr3_aa: ASIDTGNTEAF
clone_size: NA
v_call: TRBV28

cdr3_aa: ASSGGQAYEQY
clone_size: NA
v_call: TRBV7-9

cdr3_aa: ASSGGDIANTGELF
clone_size: NA
v_call: TRBV19

cdr3_aa: ASSVGGFETQY
clone_size: NA
v_call: TRBV9

cdr3_aa: ASSLERGGPGELF
clone_size: NA
v_call: TRBV5-1

cdr3_aa: SVDQSTDTQY
clone_size: NA
v_call: TRBV29-1

cdr3_aa: ASSSALSGATNEKLF
clone_size: NA
v_call: TRBV5-4

cdr3_aa: ASSSGQVLATNEKLF
clone_size: NA
v_call: TRBV27

cdr3_aa: ASTLRHGQGAYEQY
clone_size: NA
v_call: TRBV2

cdr3_aa: ASSVQGAVDTEAF
clone_size: NA
v_call: TRBV6-4

cdr3_aa: ASSSRQGPYEQY
clone_size: NA
v_call: TRBV7-2

cdr3_aa: ASTARGGPTYEQY
clone_size: many
v_call: TRBV5-6

cdr3_aa: ASSELGQYEQY
clone_size: few
v_call: TRBV2

cdr3_aa: ASSYSGSFYGYT
clone_size: few
v_call: TRBV6-5

cdr3_aa: ASSLGGTGGINEQF
clone_size: NA
v_call: TRBV5-1

cdr3_aa: ASSQVTGGSGYT
clone_size: NA
v_call: TRBV3-1/TRBV3-2

cdr3_aa: ASSYGEGTEAF
clone_size: NA
v_call: TRBV6-5

cdr3_aa: ASSLEAGTVYSA
clone_size: NA
v_call: TRBV19

cdr3_aa: ASSQDPYTQY
clone_size: NA
v_call: TRBV4-2

cdr3_aa: ASSNPAQGQHIQY
clone_size: NA
v_call: TRBV7-2

cdr3_aa: ASSRTGSYEQY
clone_size: NA
v_call: TRBV6-5

cdr3_aa: ASSFNSGNTIY
clone_size: NA
v_call: TRBV5-1

cdr3_aa: ASSTNRPSYEQY
clone_size: NA
v_call: TRBV11-2

cdr3_aa: ASSLVAGTGGSLNTEAF
clone_size: NA
v_call: TRBV11-2